This section outlines one T cell receptor (beta chain) sequence together with its context. These data are taken from a study of blood T cell repertoires in COVID-19. Study-wide context: COVID-19 samples, acute and convalescent, were from the United States, Italy and Spain. T cells, B-cell-depleted T cells, or PBMCs provided the cDNA or gDNA that served as material.

V shed 5 bases and J 4 bases; nucleotides not matched to a gene: 6. CDR1 and CDR2 (germline): SGHTA, FQGNSA. CDR3 size: 14 residues. In the original workflow: Using reference gene primer amplification, nucleated cell counts were estimated. Assay: immunoSEQ multiplex PCR; the TCRdb copy retains only in-frame clones and omits some. The DNA gave D and trimming, while V, J and clone size come from that table. The sample lists around 78,000 clones, roughly 80% occurring once. The receptor's source is a human donor in a cohort sampled during active COVID-19. Source material: peripheral blood. The chain has TRBV7-2 and TRBJ1-2, with 8 bases fitting TRBD1. The CDR3 region is CASSRPGQAYGYTF. In DNA form, the CDR3 reads TGTGCCAGCAGCCGCCCGGGACAGGCCTATGGCTACACCTTC.